Following are 18 T cell receptor beta chains from one sample sequenced in a study of cytomegalovirus exposure and HLA in healthy donors. 60 Vbeta and 13 Jbeta primers were used in PCR. Assay used: immunoSEQ multiplex PCR; TCRdb lists only in-frame clones, some missing. In the table there are about 170,000 clones, roughly 77% of which are singletons. Sequencing was carried out using PBMCs. The receptors originated from a woman aged 45 to 65 in good health and CMV-seropositive.

The chain joins TRBV29-1 to TRBJ2-1, with TRBD2 identical over 8 bases. The CDR3 spans 13 residues. Germline CDR1 is SQVTM and CDR2 is ANQGSEA. The junction had 3 bases not matched to a gene; V was cut back by 6 bases and J by 2 bases. The CDR3 protein is CSVRGGAYNEQFF. The DNA of the CDR3 is TGCAGCGTCCGGGGGGGGGCCTACAATGAGCAGTTCTTC.

This chain connects TRBV27 to TRBJ1-2; D is possibly TRBD1 (5 bases). Germline V gene lookup returns CDR1 MNHEY and CDR2 SMNVEV (reference sequence). V shed 6 bases and J shed 4 bases, with 12 bases lying between them. The CDR3 has 13 amino acids. The DNA of the CDR3 is TGTGCCAGCAGGTTGACAGATCGCTATGGCTACACCTTC. Encoded protein: CASRLTDRYGYTF.

The V call is TRBV15, the J call TRBJ1-5, with 8 positions matching TRBD1. The CDR3 extends over 15 amino acids. The J segment lost 5 bases and the V segment lost 5 bases, leaving 8 bases of the junction unmatched. Germline values: CDR1 LNHNV, CDR2 YYDKDF (reference sequence). CDR3 in DNA: TGTGCCACCAGCCACGACAGGGGAGGCGATCAGCCCCAGCATTTT. It specifies CATSHDRGGDQPQHF.

This CDR3 is CASSARDSPVGYTF. The CDR3 region has the DNA TGTGCCAGCAGCGCCCGGGACAGTCCTGTTGGCTACACCTTC. V usage is TRBV9 and J usage is TRBJ1-2; TRBD1 aligns across 7 bases. CDR1 and CDR2 from the germline V gene are SGDLS and YYNGEE. The V gene end was trimmed by 3 bases and the J gene end by 7 bases; junction bases not matched to a gene: 9. The CDR3 is made up of 14 amino acids.

The chain links TRBV7-2 to TRBJ2-7; TRBD1 matches at 7 bases. Germline V gene data show CDR1 as SGHTA and CDR2 as FQGNSA. There are 14 residues in the CDR3. With V trimmed by 5 bases and J by 2 bases, 6 bases remained unmatched. As DNA, the CDR3 is TGTGCCAGCAGCAACCGACAGGGAGCCTACGAGCAGTACTTC. Translation: CASSNRQGAYEQYF.

The gene calls are TRBV19 and TRBJ2-7, with TRBD1 matching over 9 bases. The CDR3 has 15 residues. Germline loops: CDR1 LNHDA, CDR2 SQIVND (reference sequence). V shed 5 bases and J 3 bases; nucleotides not matched to a gene: 8. The CDR3 DNA sequence: TGTGCCAGTAGTTCCGGGACAGGGCTGGGCTACGAGCAGTACTTC. Encoded protein: CASSSGTGLGYEQYF.

The chain couples TRBV6-6 to TRBJ1-2; D is unclear. Germline V CDR1 and CDR2: MNHNY, SVGAGI (reference sequence). The CDR3 runs to 12 residues. The ends were cut back, 9 bases at V and 4 bases at J, with 12 bases in the middle. In DNA, the CDR3 is TGTGCCAGTTCATTCCGGGGCTATGGCTACACCTTC. Encoded protein: CASSFRGYGYTF.

This CDR3 is CASSLSGGANGEQFF. The DNA for the CDR3 is TGTGCCAGCAGCTTGAGCGGGGGGGCTAACGGTGAGCAGTTCTTC. V and J are TRBV7-3 and TRBJ2-1; 10 nucleotides align to TRBD2. With 3 bases clipped from V and 9 bases from J, the junction kept 8 bases outside the gene matches. The CDR3 extends over 15 amino acids. Germline assignment: CDR1 SGHTA and CDR2 FQGTGA.

In nucleotides, the CDR3 is TGTGCCAGCAGTCCCGGGACAGGGGCAGGGGAGCAGTACTTC. Protein sequence: CASSPGTGAGEQYF. The chain combines TRBV6-5 with TRBJ2-7; 10 bases agree with TRBD1. The CDR3 has 14 amino acids. Germline CDR1 is MNHEY and CDR2 is SVGAGI. J was trimmed by 7 bases and V by 5 bases; bases with no gene match: 8.

V is TRBV4-1 and J is TRBJ2-3; weak D call: TRBD2 (6 bases). V was clipped by 0 bases and J by 6 bases, with 13 bases between them. Germline values: CDR1 MGHRA, CDR2 YSYEKL. This CDR3 is built from 15 residues. The CDR3 loop reads CASSQEEGVEDTQYF. The DNA of the CDR3 is TGCGCCAGCAGCCAAGAGGAGGGAGTCGAGGATACGCAGTATTTT.

This chain's CDR3 is CASSLAPLAGGAGTQYF. In nucleotides, the CDR3 is TGTGCCAGCAGCTTAGCCCCTCTAGCGGGGGGGGCGGGTACGCAGTATTTT. V usage is TRBV7-2 and J usage is TRBJ2-3; 12 bases align to TRBD2. The germline V gene encodes CDR1 SGHTA and CDR2 FQGNSA. The length of the CDR3 is 17 residues. Trimming took 0 bases from V and 8 from J; bases not matched to a gene: 9.

This clone was recorded a few times. The V gene is TRBV9, the J gene TRBJ2-2; D may be TRBD2 (6 bases). Germline V CDR1 and CDR2: SGDLS, YYNGEE. The CDR3 loop spans 15 amino acids. V lost 7 bases, J lost 2 bases, and 15 bases lay in between. In DNA form, the CDR3 reads TGTGCCAGCCAATTCGGGACTCCCAACACCGGGGAGCTGTTTTTT. It is translated as CASQFGTPNTGELFF.

This clone came up a few times. The V gene is TRBV5-4, the J gene TRBJ1-3, with 7 bases aligning to TRBD1. Germline values: CDR1 SGHNT, CDR2 YYREEE (reference sequence). The CDR3 covers 14 residues. The V gene end was trimmed by 1 base and the J gene end by 8 bases; junction bases not matched to a gene: 6. Here the CDR3 reads CASSLKGGWDTIYF. CDR3 coding DNA: TGTGCCAGCAGCTTGAAAGGGGGCTGGGACACCATATATTTT.

The chain joins TRBV7-6 to TRBJ2-7; D is unresolved. Trimming pared 7 bases from V and 6 bases from J, leaving 13 bases between. There are 12 residues in the CDR3. Germline loops: CDR1 SGHVS, CDR2 FNYEAQ. The CDR3 protein is CASNPQRGEQYF. The CDR3 DNA reads TGTGCCAGCAACCCCCAACGAGGCGAGCAGTACTTC.

This clone has a count of ten or more. This rearrangement joins TRBV28 to TRBJ1-1; D is undetermined. Germline V CDR1 and CDR2: MDHEN, SYDVKM. This CDR3 contains 10 residues. V was trimmed by 4 bases and J by 8 bases, leaving 5 bases between them. The CDR3 region is CASSSSEAFF. The CDR3 DNA follows: TGTGCCAGCAGTTCTTCCGAAGCTTTCTTT.

This chain uses TRBV27 with TRBJ1-1, with D maybe TRBD1 (5 bases). Trimming removed 6 bases from V and 7 bases from J, with 12 bases in between. The germline CDR1 and CDR2 sequences are MNHEY and SMNVEV (reference sequence). The CDR3 totals 12 residues. The CDR3 sequence: CASRGRDFEAFF. The CDR3 DNA reads TGTGCCAGCAGAGGGCGGGACTTTGAAGCTTTCTTT.

The chain couples TRBV29-1 to TRBJ1-1; D perhaps matches TRBD1 (6 bases). The CDR3 runs to 16 residues. Trimming left V 4 bases short and J 7 bases short, with 25 bases between. The germline CDR1 and CDR2 sequences are SQVTM and ANQGSEA. DNA of the CDR3: TGCAGCGTTGCTAGTGGGACATGGGGTTTGGGGAGTGAAGCTTTCTTT. Translation gives CSVASGTWGLGSEAFF.

The chain uses TRBV7-9 and TRBJ2-3; 8 bases are shared with TRBD2. V lost 6 bases, J lost 2 bases, and 7 bases stayed unmatched. Germline CDR1 SEHNR, CDR2 FQNEAQ (reference sequence). This CDR3 comprises 15 residues. The CDR3 nucleotides are TGTGCCAGCAGGAATAGCGGGGCCTTCACAGATACGCAGTATTTT. It translates to CASRNSGAFTDTQYF.